Reported below is one T cell receptor (beta chain). The antigen is undetermined. Distinct nucleotide sequences in the sample also encode this CDR3. The CDR3 runs to 15 residues. The germline V gene has CDR1 SGHNT and CDR2 YYREEE (reference sequence). V lost 4 bases, J lost 8 bases, and 21 bases lay in between. CD45RO/CCR7/CD25/CD127/CD95/CD27 staining was used to isolate CD4+ naive, central memory, regulatory and stem cell-like memory cells by sorting. This specimen belongs to a study of beta chain features in type 1 diabetes. Broader study findings: In the patient group, naive, central memory and Treg TCRB repertoires seemed more alike than in the healthy donor group. Moderate but significant shortening of TCRB CDR3s was recorded in all four CD4+ subsets from Type 1 diabetes patients.

Expressed TCRB transcripts were sequenced because the isolated RNA had all been reverse transcribed beforehand. The repertoire was sequenced with immunoSEQ multiplex PCR; TCRdb's copy has only in-frame clones and lacks some. The sample has around 280,000 clones, about 7.8% seen once; the top ten hold 0.9% to 1.2%. This clonotype was sampled from a woman under 30 in good health. The chain employs TRBV5-4 and TRBJ1-2; unclear D gene. Specimen: central memory CD4+ T cells from blood. The CDR3 loop reads CASSQTGSAWRGYTF. The CDR3 nucleotides read TGTGCCAGCAGCCAAACTGGGAGTGCTTGGCGGGGCTACACCTTC.